What follows are 25 T cell receptor beta chains derived from one specimen sequenced in a study of T cell responses to AZD1222 COVID-19 vaccine. Only in-frame clones appear in the TCRdb table, and some are missing; sequencing was by immunoSEQ multiplex PCR. The data show about 150,000 clones, with roughly nine tenths seen just once and 5.5% to 6% held by the top ten. The specimen comprised peripheral blood, sampled on day 0 of MenACWY control vaccination. These receptors came from an adult in good health.

This chain joins TRBV4-3 and TRBJ1-2; no clear D. The CDR3 has 15 residues. Looked up from germline, CDR1 is LGHNA and CDR2 is YSLEER. Trimming took off 0 bases at V and 0 bases at J, with 8 bases between the two ends. The CDR3 reads CASSQEHGSNYGYTF. DNA for the CDR3: TGCGCCAGCAGCCAAGAACACGGTTCTAACTATGGCTACACCTTC.

The chain uses TRBV5-1 and TRBJ1-2, with D possibly matching TRBD1 (6 bases). Germline-derived CDR1 and CDR2 are SGHRS and YFSETQ. The CDR3 loop spans 14 amino acids. V was shortened by 4 bases and J by 8 bases, with 18 bases between the two germline ends. The CDR3 DNA follows: TGCGCCAGCAGCACCTCGGGGGGGGCGAAAGGCTACACCTTC. Residues: CASSTSGGAKGYTF.

The rearrangement joins TRBV11-1 to TRBJ2-7; the D gene is possibly TRBD2 (7 bases). This CDR3 has 15 residues. The V and J ends lost 7 bases and 1 base respectively, with 17 bases between them. From germline, CDR1 is SGHAT and CDR2 FQDESV (reference sequence). The CDR3 here is CASTPWGGTSYEQYF. CDR3 DNA: TGTGCCAGCACCCCGTGGGGGGGGACATCCTACGAGCAGTACTTC.

There are many counts of this clone. The chain links TRBV27 to TRBJ1-2; weak D call: TRBD1 (6 bases). The CDR3 loop spans 14 amino acids. The germline V gene has CDR1 MNHEY and CDR2 SMNVEV (reference sequence). Deletions cut 6 bases from V and 6 bases from J, with 17 bases between. The CDR3 DNA is TGTGCCAGCAGCTCCGGGGGCAGGTTACATGGCTACACCTTC. Amino acids: CASSSGGRLHGYTF.

V and J are TRBV15 and TRBJ1-3, with unresolved D. Per germline, CDR1 LNHNV and CDR2 YYDKDF (reference sequence). V lost 1 base and J lost 1, with 17 bases in between. The CDR3 length is 18 residues. The CDR3 nucleotides are TGTGCCACCAGCAGAGCGGGCGGGAGAACTGTTTCTGGAAACACCATATATTTT. Translation gives CATSRAGGRTVSGNTIYF.

J is TRBJ2-1 and V is TRBV4-3, with TRBD2 identical over 10 bases. The ends lost 4 bases at V and 5 bases at J; junction bases unmatched: 11. This CDR3 contains 17 residues. Germline lookup yields CDR1 LGHNA and CDR2 YSLEER. CDR3 sequence (DNA): TGCGCCAGCAGCCCGACGTTAGCGGGAGGACCAAACAATGAGCAGTTCTTC. Its translation: CASSPTLAGGPNNEQFF.

The chain is built from TRBV9 and TRBJ1-2; the D gene is possibly TRBD1 (5 bases). Germline V lookup: CDR1 SGDLS, CDR2 YYNGEE. V dropped 0 bases and J dropped 4 bases, with 10 bases sitting between them. This CDR3 is 14 amino acids long. The CDR3 nucleotides are TGTGCCAGCAGCGTAGACAGGCATCTCTATGGCTACACCTTC. Protein: CASSVDRHLYGYTF.

The chain has TRBV5-1 and TRBJ1-3; maybe TRBD1 (5 bases). This CDR3 contains 18 residues. The germline gives CDR1 SGHRS, CDR2 YFSETQ. V lost 0 bases, J lost 0 bases, and 16 bases lay in between. The CDR3 sequence is CASSLDWQGGSSGNTIYF. The DNA for the CDR3 is TGCGCCAGCAGCTTGGACTGGCAGGGAGGTAGCTCTGGAAACACCATATATTTT.

The chain couples TRBV11-3 to TRBJ1-1; possible D gene TRBD1, 5 bases. In germline, CDR1 is SGHNT, CDR2 YENEEA. This CDR3 has 15 amino acids. V lost 5 bases and J lost 3, with 16 bases in between. The CDR3 here is CASSPPGIAYTEAFF. The CDR3 bases are TGTGCCAGCAGCCCGCCAGGGATTGCGTACACTGAAGCTTTCTTT.

The V gene is TRBV11-2, the J gene TRBJ2-3, with D unresolved. Between the trimmed V and J ends, which lost 2 bases and 6 bases, there was a span of 9 bases. CDR3 length: 13 amino acids. Germline CDR1 is SGHAT and CDR2 is FQNNGV. The CDR3 sequence is CASSLQARDTQYF. The CDR3 DNA sequence: TGTGCCAGCAGCTTACAGGCGAGGGATACGCAGTATTTT.

The V call is TRBV11-3, the J call TRBJ2-1, with D tentatively TRBD1 (6 bases). The CDR3 is made up of 14 amino acids. CDR1 is SGHNT, CDR2 YENEEA, per germline. V lost 2 bases, J lost 4 bases, and 9 bases lay in between. DNA for the CDR3: TGTGCCAGCAGCTTACCCGGACAGTACAATGAGCAGTTCTTC. Translated, it gives CASSLPGQYNEQFF. The variable domain in full, with the rest retrieved from reference TRBV11-3 and TRBJ2-1, is EAGVVQSPRYKIIEKKQPVAFWCNPISGHNTLYWYLQNLGQGPELLIRYENEEAVDDSQLPKDRFSAERLKGVDSTLKIQPAELGDSAVYLCASSLPGQYNEQFFGPGTRLTVL.

This clone showed up just a few times. CDR3 DNA sequence: TGTGCCAGCAGCACACAAGCGTCAGGATACTCTGGAAACACCATATATTTT. It encodes CASSTQASGYSGNTIYF. The chain combines TRBV9 with TRBJ1-3; D call uncertain. From germline, CDR1 is SGDLS and CDR2 YYNGEE. The CDR3 spans 17 residues. The V end was cut by 4 bases, the J end by 0 bases, with 17 bases between. Combining the CDR3 with reference TRBV9 and TRBJ1-3 gives the whole variable domain DSGVTQTPKHLITATGQRVTLRCSPRSGDLSVYWYQQSLDQGLQFLIQYYNGEERAKGNILERFSAQQFPDLHSELNLSSLELGDSALYFCASSTQASGYSGNTIYFGEGSWLTVV.

V gene TRBV4-2 combines with J gene TRBJ2-3; D might be TRBD1 (5 bases). Trimming left V 0 bases short and J 5 bases short, with 15 bases between. This CDR3 comprises 16 residues. Per germline, CDR1 LGHNA and CDR2 YNFKEQ. CDR3 sequence (DNA): TGTGCCAGCAGCCAAGAGGCGGTACCCAGGGTAGATACGCAGTATTTT. Amino acid sequence: CASSQEAVPRVDTQYF.

In its sample, this clone was seen a few times. The chain is built from TRBV6-4 and TRBJ1-6, with D maybe TRBD1 (6 bases). The CDR3 contains 15 residues. Trimming removed 6 bases at V and 7 bases at J, with 16 bases between. The germline CDR1 and CDR2 sequences are MRHNA and SNTAGT. As DNA, the CDR3 is TGTGCCAGCAGCCGGGAGGGAGGGGGAAATTCACCCCTCCACTTT. This translates into CASSREGGGNSPLHF.

The chain is built from TRBV7-3 and TRBJ2-7; unclear D gene. Looked up from germline, CDR1 is SGHTA and CDR2 is FQGTGA. V lost 1 base to trimming and J lost 7 bases, with 23 bases between them. The CDR3 contains 17 residues. CDR3 sequence: CASSLMVFGRSLSEQYF. The CDR3 DNA sequence: TGTGCCAGCAGCTTAATGGTCTTTGGACGGAGCCTTTCGGAGCAGTACTTC.

This clone was seen a handful of times. The V gene is TRBV6-2 or TRBV6-3, the J gene TRBJ2-2, with D perhaps assigned TRBD1 or TRBD2 (5 bases each). Trimming cost V 0 bases and J 4 bases, with 12 bases left between them. The CDR3 length is 16 residues. CDR1 is MNHEY and CDR2 is SVGEGT in the germline V gene. The CDR3 region is CASSYSLGVSTGELFF. CDR3 DNA: TGTGCCAGCAGTTACTCCCTGGGGGTTTCCACCGGGGAGCTGTTTTTT.

The rearrangement joins TRBV28 to TRBJ1-6; no reliable D call. This CDR3 comprises 14 residues. From germline, CDR1 is MDHEN and CDR2 SYDVKM. The V end lost 5 bases, the J end lost 1 base, and 6 bases lay between the germline ends. The CDR3 DNA reads TGTGCCAGCAGTCTTGGTTCCTATAATTCACCCCTCCACTTT. Translation gives CASSLGSYNSPLHF.

The chain joins TRBV4-1 to TRBJ2-1; 15 positions agree with TRBD2. Trimming removed 5 bases from V and 8 bases from J; junction bases left unmatched: 7. The CDR3 has 16 amino acids. Germline V gene data show CDR1 as MGHRA and CDR2 as YSYEKL. DNA for the CDR3: TGCGCCAGCAGCTGGACTAGCGGGGGGGGTCGATATGAGCAGTTCTTC. Translated, it gives CASSWTSGGGRYEQFF.

This clone was picked up one time. The J gene is TRBJ2-7, the V gene TRBV5-5; D is unclear. In germline, CDR1 is SGHKS, CDR2 YYEKEE (reference sequence). The V and J ends lost 2 bases and 0 bases respectively, with 6 bases between them. The CDR3 sequence is 13 residues long. Here the CDR3 reads CASSLLSSYEQYF. In DNA form, the CDR3 reads TGTGCCAGCAGCTTACTCAGCTCCTACGAGCAGTACTTC. Variable domain in full (rest from reference TRBV5-5 and TRBJ2-7): DAGVTQSPTHLIKTRGQQVTLRCSPISGHKSVSWYQQVLGQGPQFIFQYYEKEERGRGNFPDRFSARQFPNYSSELNVNALLLGDSALYLCASSLLSSYEQYFGPGTRLTVT.

The chain recombines TRBV2 with TRBJ2-7; TRBD2 agrees at 8 bases. The V gene end was trimmed by 8 bases and the J gene end by 6 bases; junction bases not matched to a gene: 15. The CDR3 covers 15 residues. Germline V gives CDR1 SNHLY, CDR2 FYNNEI. As DNA, the CDR3 is TGTGCCAGCCTCGCGGAGGCGGGAGGCATGGGCGAGCAGTACTTC. Translation gives CASLAEAGGMGEQYF.

The rearrangement links TRBV27 to TRBJ1-2, with D unclear. The length of the CDR3 is 13 residues. Germline lookup yields CDR1 MNHEY and CDR2 SMNVEV (reference sequence). V gave up 3 bases and J gave up 7 bases, with 12 bases separating them. The CDR3, as DNA: TGTGCCAGCAGTTTTGTGGAGGGCGGTGGCTACACCTTC. Translating gives CASSFVEGGGYTF.

The chain is built from TRBV7-9 and TRBJ2-2; D perhaps matches TRBD1 (6 bases). Between the trimmed V and J ends, which lost 6 bases and 4 bases, there was a span of 15 bases. The CDR3 has 15 residues. Germline CDR1 SEHNR, CDR2 FQNEAQ (reference sequence). This CDR3 reads CASRKTGTGTGELFF. CDR3 DNA: TGTGCCAGCAGAAAAACAGGGACGGGCACCGGGGAGCTGTTTTTT.

The chain couples TRBV3-1 (or the pseudogene TRBV3-2) to TRBJ2-1; TRBD2 matches 10 bases. Unmatched junction bases numbered 3, after V lost 4 bases and J lost 3 bases. Germline CDR1 is LGHDT and CDR2 is YNNKEL (reference sequence). The CDR3 has 15 amino acids. CDR3 region: CASSPLAGYYNEQFF. The CDR3, as DNA: TGTGCCAGCAGCCCACTAGCGGGATACTACAATGAGCAGTTCTTC.

The V and J genes are TRBV27 and TRBJ1-6; D gene unclear. In germline, CDR1 is MNHEY, CDR2 SMNVEV (reference sequence). The CDR3 has 17 amino acids. Trimming took off 8 bases at V and 9 bases at J, with 26 bases between the two ends. The CDR3 coding sequence is TGTGCCAGCCCCGAAGCGAATGCGGTTTTAGGGTTTTCACCCCTCCACTTT. It is translated as CASPEANAVLGFSPLHF.

This clone was observed a single time. V is TRBV11-2 and J is TRBJ1-1; no definite D call. CDR3 size: 15 residues. Trimming left V 0 bases short and J 0 bases short, with 8 bases between. Germline V gene lookup returns CDR1 SGHAT and CDR2 FQNNGV. This chain's CDR3 is CASSLDGLMNTEAFF. CDR3 sequence (DNA): TGTGCCAGCAGCTTAGATGGCTTAATGAACACTGAAGCTTTCTTT.